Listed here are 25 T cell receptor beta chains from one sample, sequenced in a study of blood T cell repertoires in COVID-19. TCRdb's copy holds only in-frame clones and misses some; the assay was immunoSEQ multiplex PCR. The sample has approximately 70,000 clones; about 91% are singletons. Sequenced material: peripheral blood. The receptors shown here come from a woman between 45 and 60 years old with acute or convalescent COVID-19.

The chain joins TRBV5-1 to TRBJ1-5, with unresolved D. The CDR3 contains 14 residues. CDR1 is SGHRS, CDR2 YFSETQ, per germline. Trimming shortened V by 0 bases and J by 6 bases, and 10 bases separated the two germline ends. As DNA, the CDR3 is TGCGCCAGCAGCTTGGGAGGGCGAGGTCAGCCCCAGCATTTT. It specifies CASSLGGRGQPQHF.

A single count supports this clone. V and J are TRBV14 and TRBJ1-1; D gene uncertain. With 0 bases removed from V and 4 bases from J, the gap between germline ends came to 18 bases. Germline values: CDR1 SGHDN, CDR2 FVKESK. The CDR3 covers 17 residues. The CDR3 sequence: CASSQDLGIRRRTEAFF. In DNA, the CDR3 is TGTGCCAGCAGCCAAGATCTTGGCATCCGGAGGCGCACTGAAGCTTTCTTT. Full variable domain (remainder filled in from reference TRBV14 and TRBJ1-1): EAGVTQFPSHSVIEKGQTVTLRCDPISGHDNLYWYRRVMGKEIKFLLHFVKESKQDESGMPNNRFLAERTGGTYSTLKVQPAELEDSGVYFCASSQDLGIRRRTEAFFGQGTRLTVV.

In DNA, the CDR3 is TGTGCCAGCAGCTTAACACAGCCACAAGAGACCCAGTACTTC. Protein sequence: CASSLTQPQETQYF. The chain couples TRBV5-6 to TRBJ2-5; D gene uncertain. Germline loops: CDR1 SGHDT, CDR2 YYEEEE. V was clipped by 2 bases and J by 2 bases, with 10 bases between them. CDR3 length: 14 amino acids.

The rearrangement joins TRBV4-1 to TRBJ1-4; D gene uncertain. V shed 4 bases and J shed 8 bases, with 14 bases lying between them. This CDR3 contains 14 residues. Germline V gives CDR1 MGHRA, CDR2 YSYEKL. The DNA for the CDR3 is TGCGCCAGCAGCCTGGAGGTGGTTAGAGAAAAACTGTTTTTT. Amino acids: CASSLEVVREKLFF.

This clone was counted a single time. As DNA, the CDR3 is TGTGCCTGGACCACGATGGACAGCCTCTCTGGAAACACCATATATTTT. It codes for CAWTTMDSLSGNTIYF. V usage is TRBV30 and J usage is TRBJ1-3; a possible D gene is TRBD1 (6 bases). The CDR3 runs to 16 residues. Between the trimmed V and J ends, which lost 4 bases and 0 bases, there was a span of 16 bases. Germline V gene sequence: CDR1 GTSNPN, CDR2 SVGIG (reference sequence).

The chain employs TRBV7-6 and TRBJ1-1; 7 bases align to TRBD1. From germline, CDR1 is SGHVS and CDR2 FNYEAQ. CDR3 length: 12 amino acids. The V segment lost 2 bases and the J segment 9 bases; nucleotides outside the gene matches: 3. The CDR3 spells CASSLLTGKAFF. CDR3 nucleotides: TGTGCCAGCAGCTTACTGACAGGGAAAGCTTTCTTT.

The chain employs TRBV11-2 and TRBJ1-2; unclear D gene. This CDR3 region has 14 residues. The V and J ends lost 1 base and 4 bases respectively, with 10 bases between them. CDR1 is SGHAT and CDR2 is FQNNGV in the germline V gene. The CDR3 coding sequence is TGTGCCAGCAGCTTAGCTGCCGGGTTCTATGGCTACACCTTC. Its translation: CASSLAAGFYGYTF.

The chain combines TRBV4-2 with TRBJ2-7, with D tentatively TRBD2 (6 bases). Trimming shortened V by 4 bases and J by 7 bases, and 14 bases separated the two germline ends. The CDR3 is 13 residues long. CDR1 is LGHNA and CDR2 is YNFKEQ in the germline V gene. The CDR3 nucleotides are TGTGCCAGCAGCCCCGGGCCTCGGGGGGAGCAGTACTTC. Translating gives CASSPGPRGEQYF.

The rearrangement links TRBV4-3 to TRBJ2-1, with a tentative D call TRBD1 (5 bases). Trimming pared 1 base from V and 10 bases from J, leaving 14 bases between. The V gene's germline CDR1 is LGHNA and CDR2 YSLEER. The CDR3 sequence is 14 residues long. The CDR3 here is CASSQVQGDGEQFF. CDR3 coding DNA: TGCGCCAGCAGCCAAGTCCAGGGTGACGGCGAGCAGTTCTTC.

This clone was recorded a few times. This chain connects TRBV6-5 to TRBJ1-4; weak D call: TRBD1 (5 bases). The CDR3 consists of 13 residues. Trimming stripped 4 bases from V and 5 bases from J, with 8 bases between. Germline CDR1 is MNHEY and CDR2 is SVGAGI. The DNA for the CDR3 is TGTGCCAGCAGTTCCGGGGGGAATGAAAAACTGTTTTTT. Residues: CASSSGGNEKLFF.

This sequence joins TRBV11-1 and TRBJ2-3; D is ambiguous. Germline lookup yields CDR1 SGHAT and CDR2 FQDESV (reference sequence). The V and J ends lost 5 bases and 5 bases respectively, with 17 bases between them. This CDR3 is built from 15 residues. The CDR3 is CASSLSPALVDTQYF. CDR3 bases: TGTGCCAGCAGCCTAAGTCCGGCCCTAGTAGATACGCAGTATTTT.

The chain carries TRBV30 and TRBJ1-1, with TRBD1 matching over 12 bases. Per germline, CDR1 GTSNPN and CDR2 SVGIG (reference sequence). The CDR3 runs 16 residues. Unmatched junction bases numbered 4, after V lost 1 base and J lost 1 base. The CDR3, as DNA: TGTGCCTGGAGTGAAGGGACAGGGGGCCGGAACACTGAAGCTTTCTTT. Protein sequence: CAWSEGTGGRNTEAFF. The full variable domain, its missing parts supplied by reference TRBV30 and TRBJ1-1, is SQTIHQWPATLVQPVGSPLSLECTVEGTSNPNLYWYRQAAGRGLQLLFYSVGIGQISSEVPQNLSASRPQDRQFILSSKKLLLSDSGFYLCAWSEGTGGRNTEAFFGQGTRLTVV.

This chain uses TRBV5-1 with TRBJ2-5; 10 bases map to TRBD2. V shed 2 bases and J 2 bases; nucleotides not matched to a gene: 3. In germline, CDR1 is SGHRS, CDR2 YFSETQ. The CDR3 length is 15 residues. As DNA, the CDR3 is TGCGCCAGCAGCTTCGGACTAGCGGAACAAGAGACCCAGTACTTC. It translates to CASSFGLAEQETQYF.

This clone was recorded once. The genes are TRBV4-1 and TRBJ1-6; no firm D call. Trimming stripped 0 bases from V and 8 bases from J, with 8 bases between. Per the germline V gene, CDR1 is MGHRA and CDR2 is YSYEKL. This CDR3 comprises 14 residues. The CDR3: CASSQDRIHSPLHF. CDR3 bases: TGCGCCAGCAGCCAAGACAGGATACATTCACCCCTCCACTTT.

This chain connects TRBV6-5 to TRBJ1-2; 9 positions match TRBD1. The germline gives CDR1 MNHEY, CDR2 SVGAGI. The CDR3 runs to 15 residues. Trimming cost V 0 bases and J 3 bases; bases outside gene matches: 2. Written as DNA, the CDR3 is TGTGCCAGCAGTTACTCTACAGGGGGCTACTATGGCTACACCTTC. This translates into CASSYSTGGYYGYTF.

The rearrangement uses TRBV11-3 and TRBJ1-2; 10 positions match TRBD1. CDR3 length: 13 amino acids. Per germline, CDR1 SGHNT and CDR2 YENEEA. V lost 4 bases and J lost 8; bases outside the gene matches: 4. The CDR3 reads CASSSGQGGGYTF. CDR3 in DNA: TGTGCCAGCAGCTCCGGACAGGGGGGCGGCTACACCTTC.

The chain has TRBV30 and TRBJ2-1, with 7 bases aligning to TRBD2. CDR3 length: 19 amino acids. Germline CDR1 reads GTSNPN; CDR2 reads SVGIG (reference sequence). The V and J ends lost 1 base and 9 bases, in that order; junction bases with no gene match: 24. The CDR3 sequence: CAWSAARESGWSVRGEQFF. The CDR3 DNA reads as TGTGCCTGGAGTGCGGCGCGGGAGTCAGGCTGGTCGGTTAGGGGTGAGCAGTTCTTC.

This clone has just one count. CDR3: CASSLAGAPYEQYF. As DNA, the CDR3 is TGTGCCAGCAGCTTGGCGGGAGCACCCTACGAGCAGTACTTC. The chain recombines TRBV5-5 with TRBJ2-7; D possibly corresponds to TRBD2 (6 bases). V was clipped by 0 bases and J by 2 bases, with 9 bases between them. Germline CDR1 and CDR2: SGHKS and YYEKEE (reference sequence). The CDR3 extends over 14 amino acids.

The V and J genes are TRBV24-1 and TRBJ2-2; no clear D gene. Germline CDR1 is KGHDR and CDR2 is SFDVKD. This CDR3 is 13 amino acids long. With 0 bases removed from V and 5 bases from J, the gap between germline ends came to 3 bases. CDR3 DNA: TGTGCCACCAGTGATTTGATAACCGGGGAGCTGTTTTTT. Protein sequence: CATSDLITGELFF.

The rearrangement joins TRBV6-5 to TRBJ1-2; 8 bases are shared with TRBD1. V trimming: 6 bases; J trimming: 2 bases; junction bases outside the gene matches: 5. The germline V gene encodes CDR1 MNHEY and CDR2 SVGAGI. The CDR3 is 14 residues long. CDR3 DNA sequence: TGTGCCAGCAGACGGACAGGGACAAACTATGGCTACACCTTC. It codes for CASRRTGTNYGYTF.

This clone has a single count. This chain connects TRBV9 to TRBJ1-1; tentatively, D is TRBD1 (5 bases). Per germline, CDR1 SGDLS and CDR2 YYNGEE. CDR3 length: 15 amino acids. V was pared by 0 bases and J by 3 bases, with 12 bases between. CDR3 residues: CASSVAGGADTEAFF. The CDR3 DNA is TGTGCCAGCAGCGTAGCCGGAGGGGCTGACACTGAAGCTTTCTTT.

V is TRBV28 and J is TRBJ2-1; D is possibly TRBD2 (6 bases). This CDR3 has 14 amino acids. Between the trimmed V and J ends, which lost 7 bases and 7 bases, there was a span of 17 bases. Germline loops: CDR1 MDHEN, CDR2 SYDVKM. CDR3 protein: CASTTQAGGNEQFF. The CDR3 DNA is TGTGCCAGCACGACACAGGCTGGGGGGAATGAGCAGTTCTTC.

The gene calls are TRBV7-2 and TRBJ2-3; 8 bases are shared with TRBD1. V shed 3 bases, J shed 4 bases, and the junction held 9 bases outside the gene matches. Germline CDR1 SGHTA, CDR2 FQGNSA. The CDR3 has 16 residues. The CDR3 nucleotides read TGTGCCAGCAGCTTCCCCCCAGGGGGCAGGGCAGATACGCAGTATTTT. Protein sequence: CASSFPPGGRADTQYF.

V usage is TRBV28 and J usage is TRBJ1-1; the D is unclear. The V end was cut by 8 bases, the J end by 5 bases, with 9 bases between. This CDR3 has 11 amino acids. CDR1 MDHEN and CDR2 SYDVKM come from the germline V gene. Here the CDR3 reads CASVRETEAFF. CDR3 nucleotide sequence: TGTGCCAGCGTCCGGGAGACTGAAGCTTTCTTT.

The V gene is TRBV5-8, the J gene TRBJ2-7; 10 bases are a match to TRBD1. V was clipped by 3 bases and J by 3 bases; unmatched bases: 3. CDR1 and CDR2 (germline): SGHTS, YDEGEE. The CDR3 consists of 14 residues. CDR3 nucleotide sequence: TGTGCCAGCAGCTGGACAGGGGGGAACTACGAGCAGTACTTC. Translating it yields CASSWTGGNYEQYF. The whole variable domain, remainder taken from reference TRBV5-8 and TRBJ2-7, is EAGVTQSPTHLIKTRGQQATLRCSPISGHTSVYWYQQALGLGLQFLLWYDEGEERNRGNFPPRFSGRQFPNYSSELNVNALELEDSALYLCASSWTGGNYEQYFGPGTRLTVT.